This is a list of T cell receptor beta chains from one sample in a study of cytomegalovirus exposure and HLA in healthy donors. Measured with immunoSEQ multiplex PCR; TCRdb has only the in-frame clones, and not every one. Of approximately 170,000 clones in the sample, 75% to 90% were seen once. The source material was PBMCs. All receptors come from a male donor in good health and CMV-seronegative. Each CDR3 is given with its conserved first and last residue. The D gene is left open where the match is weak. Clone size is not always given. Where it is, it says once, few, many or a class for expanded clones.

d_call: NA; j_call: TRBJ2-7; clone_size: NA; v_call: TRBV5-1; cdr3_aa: CASSPSQGTAYEQYF; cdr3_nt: TGCGCCAGCAGCCCATCCCAGGGCACCGCCTACGAGCAGTACTTC
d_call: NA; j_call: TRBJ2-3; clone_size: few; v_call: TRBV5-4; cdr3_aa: CASSLGLETDTQYF; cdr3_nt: TGTGCCAGCAGCTTGGGACTGGAAACAGATACGCAGTATTTT
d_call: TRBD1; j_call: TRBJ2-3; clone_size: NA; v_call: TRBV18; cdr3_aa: CASSRGQALSTDTQYF; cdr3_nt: TGTGCCAGCTCACGGGGACAGGCGCTCTCCACAGATACGCAGTATTTT
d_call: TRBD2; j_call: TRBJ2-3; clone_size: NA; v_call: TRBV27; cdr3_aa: CASSLAGTSAQYF; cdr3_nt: TGTGCCAGCAGTTTAGCCGGGACTAGCGCGCAGTATTTT
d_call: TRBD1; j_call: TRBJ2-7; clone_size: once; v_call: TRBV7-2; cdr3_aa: CASSLRGTGTGVREQYF; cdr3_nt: TGTGCCAGCAGCTTAAGGGGGACCGGGACAGGGGTGAGGGAGCAGTACTTC
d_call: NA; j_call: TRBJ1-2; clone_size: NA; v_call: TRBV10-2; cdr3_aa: CASSGTVGGGGYTF; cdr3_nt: TGCGCCAGTTCTGGTACGGTTGGAGGTGGAGGCTACACCTTC
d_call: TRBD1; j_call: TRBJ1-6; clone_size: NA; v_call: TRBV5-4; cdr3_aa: CASSLESGGNSPLHF; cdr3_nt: TGTGCCAGCAGCTTGGAGTCAGGGGGCAATTCACCCCTCCACTTT
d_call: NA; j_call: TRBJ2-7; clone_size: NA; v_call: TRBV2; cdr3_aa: CASTPSYEQYF; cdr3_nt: TGTGCCAGCACCCCTTCCTACGAGCAGTACTTC
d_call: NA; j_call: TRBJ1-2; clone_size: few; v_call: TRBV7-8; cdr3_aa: CASSLAAYNYGYTF; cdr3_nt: TGTGCCAGCAGCTTAGCGGCTTATAACTATGGCTACACCTTC
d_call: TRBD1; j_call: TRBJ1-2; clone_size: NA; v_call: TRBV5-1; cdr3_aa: CASSPGQGGSGRGYTF; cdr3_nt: TGCGCCAGCAGCCCAGGACAGGGAGGCTCTGGGCGTGGCTACACCTTC
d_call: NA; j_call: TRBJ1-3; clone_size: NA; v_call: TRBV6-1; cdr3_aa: CASSEGFTSGDTIYF; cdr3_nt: TGTGCCAGCAGTGAAGGTTTTACTTCCGGGGACACCATATATTTT
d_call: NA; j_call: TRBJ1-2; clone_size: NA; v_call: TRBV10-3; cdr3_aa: CAISESGDRYGYTF; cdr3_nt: TGTGCCATCAGTGAGTCAGGGGATCGCTATGGCTACACCTTC
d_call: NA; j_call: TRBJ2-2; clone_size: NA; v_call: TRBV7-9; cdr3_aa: CASSLGFEGGELFF; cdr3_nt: TGTGCCAGCAGCTTGGGTTTCGAGGGAGGGGAGCTGTTTTTT
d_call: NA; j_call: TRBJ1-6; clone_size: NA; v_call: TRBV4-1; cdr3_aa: CASSEVSYNSPLHF; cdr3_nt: TGCGCCAGCTCAGAAGTCAGCTATAATTCACCCCTCCACTTT
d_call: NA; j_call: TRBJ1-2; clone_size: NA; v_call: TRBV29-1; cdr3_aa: CSVEEQGSYGYTF; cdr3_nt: TGCAGCGTTGAAGAGCAGGGGAGCTATGGCTACACCTTC
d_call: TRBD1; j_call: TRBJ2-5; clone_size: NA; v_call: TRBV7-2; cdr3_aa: CASSGTGGARETQYF; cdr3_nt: TGTGCCAGCAGCGGAACAGGGGGCGCGCGGGAGACCCAGTACTTC
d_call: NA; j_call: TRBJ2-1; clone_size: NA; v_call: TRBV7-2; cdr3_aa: CASRYSGIYNEQFF; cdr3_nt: TGTGCCAGCAGATATAGCGGTATCTACAATGAGCAGTTCTTC